This record concerns one TCR beta chain sequence. The germline gives CDR1 SEHNR, CDR2 FQNEAQ (reference sequence). V shed 1 base and J shed 5 bases, with 9 bases lying between them. CDR3 length equals 15 residues. Profiling relied on immunoSEQ multiplex PCR, and the TCRdb table lists in-frame clones only, not all of them. The data contain about 18,000 clones, over 80% of them singletons. The sample belongs to a study of T cells after posttransplantation cyclophosphamide. The sample comprised memory CD4+ T cells sorted from blood. This sequence joins TRBV7-9 and TRBJ1-6, with D possibly matching TRBD1 (5 bases). The receptor was isolated from a man aged 25-45 years in good health and a related stem cell transplant donor. The CDR3 coding sequence is TGTGCCAGCAGCTTAGTTGCACAGGATAATTCACCCCTCCACTTT. Protein sequence: CASSLVAQDNSPLHF.